This TCR beta chain is from a study of graft-versus-host responses after intestinal transplantation. About the research overall: Once they had received anti-thymocyte globulin induction, all recipients took tacrolimus and steroids for roughly three years. Study results and limitations: Individuals who had graft-donor T cell macrochimerism had allografts that showed high graft-versus-host to host-versus-graft clonal ratios. The study associated peak circulating GvH clone levels with early post-transplant HvG declines.

Repertoires were generated with immunoSEQ multiplex PCR, while TCRdb's copy carries only in-frame clones and drops some. The data hold 95,000 or so clones, with 90% observed a single time. The CDR3 runs 14 residues. Germline V gene lookup returns CDR1 MNHEY and CDR2 SVGAGI. V lost 2 bases, J lost 1 base, and 9 bases lay in between. In its sample, this clone was seen once. The target antigen is unknown. The sample in question was PBMCs, obtained 453 days after intestinal transplant. This sequence was found in a human patient who received an intestinal transplant, so some T cells may come from the graft donor. The chain has TRBV6-5 and TRBJ2-7; D not resolved. CDR3 amino acids: CASSYVGESYEQYF. CDR3 coding DNA: TGTGCCAGCAGTTACGTGGGCGAGTCCTACGAGCAGTACTTC.